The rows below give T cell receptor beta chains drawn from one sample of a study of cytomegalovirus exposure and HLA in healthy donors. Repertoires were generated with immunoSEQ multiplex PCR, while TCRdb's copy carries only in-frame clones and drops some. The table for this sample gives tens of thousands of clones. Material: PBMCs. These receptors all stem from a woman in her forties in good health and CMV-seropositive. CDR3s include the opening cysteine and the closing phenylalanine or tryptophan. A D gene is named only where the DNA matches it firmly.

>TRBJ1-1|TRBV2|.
CASHKGPLNTEAFF
TGTGCCAGCCACAAGGGGCCCTTGAACACTGAAGCTTTCTTT
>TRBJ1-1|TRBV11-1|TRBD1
CASSLWRDRPEAFF
TGTGCCAGCAGCCTATGGCGGGACAGACCTGAAGCTTTCTTT
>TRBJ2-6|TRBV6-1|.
CASSERTGPTGANVLTF
TGTGCCAGCAGTGAAAGAACAGGCCCTACTGGGGCCAACGTCCTGACTTTC
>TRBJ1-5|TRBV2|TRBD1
CASRGDRPNQPQHF
TGTGCCAGCAGAGGGGACAGGCCAAATCAGCCCCAGCATTTT
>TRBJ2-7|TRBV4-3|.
CASSHSLGREQYF
TGCGCCAGCAGCCATTCATTGGGGCGCGAGCAGTACTTC
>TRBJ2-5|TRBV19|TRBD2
CASSMLGGETQYF
TGTGCCAGTAGTATGCTGGGGGGGGAGACCCAGTACTTC
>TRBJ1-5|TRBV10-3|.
CAIAAQGAQPQHF
TGTGCCATCGCCGCTCAGGGTGCTCAGCCCCAGCATTTT
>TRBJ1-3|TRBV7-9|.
CASRQTSYTIYF
TGTGCCAGCAGACAAACCTCATACACCATATATTTT
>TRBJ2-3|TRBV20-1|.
CSANTDTQYF
TGCAGTGCCAACACAGATACGCAGTATTTT
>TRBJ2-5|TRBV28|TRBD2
CASTVSRLAGYQETQYF
TGTGCCAGCACCGTTTCCCGACTAGCGGGATACCAAGAGACCCAGTACTTC
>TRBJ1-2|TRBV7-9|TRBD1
CASSLPSTGNYGYTF
TGTGCCAGCAGCCTACCCTCGACAGGGAACTATGGCTACACCTTC
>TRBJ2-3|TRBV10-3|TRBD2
CAITSGSRADTQYF
TGTGCCATCACGAGCGGGAGTAGGGCAGATACGCAGTATTTT
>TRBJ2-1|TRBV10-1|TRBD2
CASTRLAADGEQFF
TGCGCCAGCACCCGACTAGCGGCAGACGGTGAGCAGTTCTTC
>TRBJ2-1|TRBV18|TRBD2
CASSPELAGDNEQFF
TGTGCCAGCTCACCAGAACTAGCGGGAGACAATGAGCAGTTCTTC
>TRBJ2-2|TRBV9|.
CASSVGGTGELFF
TGTGCCAGCAGCGTAGGAGGAACCGGGGAGCTGTTTTTT
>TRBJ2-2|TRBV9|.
CASSVGGVPGELFF
TGTGCCAGCAGCGTGGGGGGAGTCCCCGGGGAGCTGTTTTTT
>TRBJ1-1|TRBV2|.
CASSGGRFEAFF
TGTGCCAGCAGTGGGGGCAGATTTGAAGCTTTCTTT
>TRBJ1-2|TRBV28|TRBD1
CASSLLTGSYGYTF
TGTGCCAGCAGTTTATTGACAGGGTCCTATGGCTACACCTTC
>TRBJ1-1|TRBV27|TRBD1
CASSLFHRGRGGTEAFF
TGTGCCAGCAGTTTATTCCACAGGGGGCGGGGAGGGACTGAAGCTTTCTTT
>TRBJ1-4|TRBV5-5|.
CASSFMTGVGEKLFF
TGTGCCAGCAGCTTCATGACGGGGGTTGGGGAAAAACTGTTTTTT
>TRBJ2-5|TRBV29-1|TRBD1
CSVKGDRGGGETQYF
TGCAGCGTAAAAGGGGACAGGGGTGGTGGAGAGACCCAGTACTTC
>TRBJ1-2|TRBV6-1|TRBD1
CASSEGYRGDGYTF
TGTGCCAGCAGTGAAGGGTACAGGGGAGATGGCTACACCTTC
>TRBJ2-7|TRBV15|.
CATSSRDTVYEQYF
TGTGCCACCAGCAGCCGGGACACCGTCTACGAGCAGTACTTC
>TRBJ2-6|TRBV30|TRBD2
CAWSVFSGRKSGANVLTF
TGTGCCTGGAGTGTTTTTAGCGGGAGAAAATCTGGGGCCAACGTCCTGACTTTC
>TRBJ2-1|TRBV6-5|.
CASSAFMAGNEQFF
TGTGCCAGCAGTGCGTTTATGGCGGGCAATGAGCAGTTCTTC